A single T cell receptor beta chain is shown here with its context. Antigen unknown. Germline lookup yields CDR1 SGHVS and CDR2 FNYEAQ. V dropped 0 bases and J dropped 0; count of bases not matched to a gene: 5. This CDR3 region has 18 residues. The data were obtained in a study of cytomegalovirus exposure and HLA in healthy donors. The overall study: Tens of millions of unique TCR sequences came from HLA-typed donors in an early release. Across more than 350 genotyped donors, 81% landed in the Caucasian-associated ancestry cluster.

Findings and limits, study-wide: Some V segments could not be told apart, so they were left out, TRBV6-2 and TRBV6-3 among them. In a later analysis, across HLA loci, associated TCR counts were highest for DRB1, lowest for HLA-C.

With 60 Vbeta and 13 Jbeta primers, the PCR was carried out. Clones were sequenced by immunoSEQ multiplex PCR, and TCRdb holds only the in-frame ones, with some missing. The profile shows some 270,000 clones, around nine tenths of them singletons. Sequenced sample: PBMCs. The V and J genes are TRBV7-6 and TRBJ2-1; 10 bases are a match to TRBD2. The receptor was derived from a girl aged 2 to 10 in good health and CMV-seronegative. CDR3 in amino acids: CASSLALAGVSSYNEQFF. In DNA, the CDR3 is TGTGCCAGCAGCTTAGCCCTAGCGGGAGTCAGCTCCTACAATGAGCAGTTCTTC.